This TCR beta chain was found in a study of blood T cell repertoires in COVID-19. Overall study: The study drew acute and convalescent COVID-19 samples from the United States, Italy and Spain. PBMCs, B-cell-depleted T cells, or T cells were the source of the cDNA or gDNA that made up the material.

This CDR3 is built from 13 residues. CDR1 is SGHRS, CDR2 YFSETQ, per germline. The V end was cut by 3 bases, the J end by 1 base, with 7 bases between. Authors' analysis steps: Amplification of reference gene primers was used by the study to estimate nucleated cell counts. The assay was immunoSEQ multiplex PCR, and TCRdb's table has in-frame clones only and misses some. Clonal size and the V and J genes are those of that table, whereas D and trimming came from the DNA. The sample records about 20,000 clones, approximately 86% being singletons. The chain combines TRBV5-1 with TRBJ1-1; D not certain. This TCR derives from a human donor in a cohort sampled during active COVID-19. Source material: peripheral blood. The CDR3 spells CASSSRGNTEAFF. The DNA for the CDR3 is TGCGCCAGCAGCTCCCGAGGGAACACTGAAGCTTTCTTT.